Each of the 18 T cell receptor beta chains below was sequenced from the same sample in a study of T cell clonality in common variable immunodeficiency. The method was immunoSEQ multiplex PCR; TCRdb's version includes in-frame clones alone and lacks a portion of them. The profile covers 40,000 to 45,000 clones, none occurring a single time. Material: peripheral blood mononuclear cells. Receptors originate from a person between 18 and 69 years old in good health.

The table lists this clone with many counts. The CDR3 protein is CASSGAGGQETQYF. The covered CDR3 bases are TGTGCCAGCAGCGGAGCCGGGGGCCAAGAGACC. This rearrangement joins TRBV7-2 to TRBJ2-5, with D possibly being TRBD2 (6 bases). Read coverage stops 3 residues before the CDR3 terminus; the germline J gene supplies the remainder. Germline V CDR1 and CDR2: SGHTA, FQGNSA. This CDR3 comprises 14 residues. Trimming removed 5 bases at V and 1 base at J, with 11 bases between. Full variable domain (remainder filled in from reference TRBV7-2 and TRBJ2-5): GAGVSQSPSNKVTEKGKDVELRCDPISGHTALYWYRQSLGQGLEFLIYFQGNSAPDKSGLPSDRFSAERTGGSVSTLTIQRTQQEDSAVYLCASSGAGGQETQYFGPGTRLLVL.

This clone has a count of ten or more. From the germline J gene comes the end of the CDR3, since the read stops 3 residues before it. The chain employs TRBV14 and TRBJ2-2; 9 positions match TRBD2. This CDR3 is 18 amino acids long. V lost 5 bases to trimming and J lost 6 bases; unmatched junction nucleotides: 16. Germline values: CDR1 SGHDN, CDR2 FVKESK. The CDR3 sequence: CASSSRYSGRRDAGELFF. CDR3 DNA (partial): TGTGCCAGCAGCTCCAGGTACAGCGGGAGGAGGGACGCCGGGGAG.

At least ten counts were recorded for this clone. The read terminates 3 residues before the CDR3 end, so the remaining end is supplied by the germline J gene. This chain uses TRBV12-3 or TRBV12-4 with TRBJ2-7, with D hard to call. Trimming left V 3 bases short and J 4 bases short, with 7 bases between. This CDR3 has 12 residues. The CDR3 reads CASSFRSYEQYF. The part of the CDR3 DNA that was read is TGTGCCAGCAGTTTTCGCAGTTACGAG.

This clone came up many times. The read ends 3 residues shy of where the CDR3 ends; the end is completed using the germline J gene. The chain links TRBV5-1 to TRBJ2-5, with 10 bases lining up with TRBD2. The CDR3 is 14 amino acids. The V gene's germline CDR1 is SGHRS and CDR2 YFSETQ. V gave up 3 bases and J gave up 1 base; unmatched junction bases: 0. This CDR3 is CASSWTSGQETQYF. The DNA read from the CDR3 is TGCGCCAGCAGCTGGACTAGCGGCCAAGAGACC.

Many counts were recorded for this clone. The sequence runs out 3 residues before the end of the CDR3; the remainder is reconstructed from the germline J gene. The chain uses TRBV7-8 and TRBJ2-5; 8 nucleotides align to TRBD1. Per germline, CDR1 SGHVS and CDR2 FQNEAQ. V dropped 5 bases and J dropped 4; count of bases not matched to a gene: 6. CDR3 size: 14 residues. CDR3: CASSRDRGGETQYF. Partial CDR3 DNA: TGTGCCAGCAGCCGTGACAGGGGTGGAGAGACC.

In this sample, this clone turned up many times. CDR3 DNA (partial): TGCAGTGCTAGAGTGTCCCCCTCTAGCGGGAGAGGAGATACG. The encoded protein is CSARVSPSSGRGDT. The CDR3 reads in full as CSARVSPSSGRGDTQYF. V is TRBV20-1 and J is TRBJ2-3, with 10 bases that match TRBD2. The CDR3 extends 3 residues past the end of the read, so its final part is completed from the germline J gene. The V and J ends lost 1 base and 5 bases, in that order; junction bases with no gene match: 12. The CDR3 sequence is 17 residues long. Germline-derived CDR1 and CDR2 are DFQATT and SNEGSKA (reference sequence).

Turning to this clone: With only one base between it and a far larger clone, this is likely a read error. The read ends 3 residues before the CDR3 terminus; that terminus is restored from the germline J gene. The rearrangement links TRBV7-7 to TRBJ2-5; TRBD1 is a possible D gene (7 bases). The CDR3 covers 15 residues. Germline values: CDR1 SSHAT, CDR2 FNYEAQ (reference sequence). CDR3 in amino acids: CASGLTAGGVETQYF. The sequenced CDR3 bases are TGTGCTAGCGGCTTGACGGCAGGGGGTGTGGAGACC.

The sample holds many counts of this clone. The CDR3 goes on 3 residues after the read ends, and that part is filled in from the germline J gene. V is TRBV7-3 and J is TRBJ1-1; possibly TRBD1 for D (6 bases). CDR3 length: 16 amino acids. The germline V gene encodes CDR1 SGHTA and CDR2 FQGTGA. Trimming cost V 1 base and J 4 bases, with 16 bases left between them. Here the CDR3 reads CASSLNGGGEGTEAFF. The CDR3 DNA, read in part, is TGTGCCAGCAGCTTAAACGGTGGGGGCGAAGGCACTGAA.

This clone has ten or more counts. Coverage ceases 3 residues before the CDR3 finishes, and the germline J gene fills in the end. The V and J genes are TRBV2 and TRBJ1-5; D unclear. Germline CDR1 is SNHLY and CDR2 is FYNNEI. The CDR3 extends over 15 amino acids. V was clipped by 3 bases and J by 2 bases, with 11 bases between them. CDR3 bases read: TGTGCCAGCAGTGAGGAGGGTCGGCGCAATCAGCCC. Residues: CASSEEGRRNQP. The CDR3 reads in full as CASSEEGRRNQPQHF.

This clone was seen many times. The sequence runs out 3 residues before the end of the CDR3; the remainder is reconstructed from the germline J gene. V gene TRBV5-1 combines with J gene TRBJ2-5; 8 positions agree with TRBD2. V lost 4 bases to trimming and J lost 5 bases; unmatched junction nucleotides: 16. Germline V CDR1 and CDR2: SGHRS, YFSETQ. The length of the CDR3 is 17 residues. The part of the CDR3 DNA that was read is TGCGCCAGCAGCCCAGACCTAGCGGGCCTCCTGGGGGAGACC. Amino acid sequence: CASSPDLAGLLGET. Given in full, the CDR3 is CASSPDLAGLLGETQYF. The variable domain in full, with the rest retrieved from reference TRBV5-1 and TRBJ2-5, is KAGVTQTPRYLIKTRGQQVTLSCSPISGHRSVSWYQQTPGQGLQFLFEYFSETQRNKGNFPGRFSGRQFSNSRSEMNVSTLELGDSALYLCASSPDLAGLLGETQYFGPGTRLLVL.

This clone appeared many times. CDR3 residues: CSARGEGPSWWEVTDTQYF. The sequenced CDR3 bases are TGCAGTGCTAGAGGAGAGGGGCCCAGCTGGTGGGAGGTCACAGATACG. The chain carries TRBV20-1 and TRBJ2-3; D may be TRBD2 (6 bases). Read coverage stops 3 residues before the CDR3 terminus; the germline J gene supplies the remainder. This CDR3 region has 19 residues. Trimming shortened V by 1 base and J by 2 bases, and 25 bases separated the two germline ends. Looked up from germline, CDR1 is DFQATT and CDR2 is SNEGSKA (reference sequence).

This clone showed up many times. The read gets to within 3 residues of the CDR3 end, and the germline J gene fills in the rest. The V gene is TRBV11-3, the J gene TRBJ2-7; 11 bases agree with TRBD1. Germline V CDR1 and CDR2: SGHNT, YENEEA. Unmatched junction bases numbered 5, after V lost 1 base and J lost 6 bases. This CDR3 has 15 residues. The CDR3 region is CASSLVRGTGGEQYF. The covered CDR3 bases are TGTGCCAGCAGCTTAGTCCGGGGGACAGGGGGCGAG. The variable domain in full, completed from reference TRBV11-3 and TRBJ2-7, reads EAGVVQSPRYKIIEKKQPVAFWCNPISGHNTLYWYLQNLGQGPELLIRYENEEAVDDSQLPKDRFSAERLKGVDSTLKIQPAELGDSAVYLCASSLVRGTGGEQYFGPGTRLTVT.

This clone showed up many times. The missing CDR3 end, 3 residues past where the read stops, is filled in from the germline J gene. The V and J genes are TRBV30 and TRBJ2-2; tentative D call: TRBD1 (6 bases). The CDR3 is made up of 16 amino acids. V was trimmed by 4 bases and J by 4 bases, leaving 19 bases between them. CDR1 is GTSNPN and CDR2 is SVGIG in the germline V gene (reference sequence). CDR3: CAWMGHREWVTGELFF. The part of the CDR3 DNA that was read is TGTGCCTGGATGGGTCACAGGGAGTGGGTCACCGGGGAG. Filled out from reference TRBV30 and TRBJ2-2, the complete variable domain reads SQTIHQWPATLVQPVGSPLSLECTVEGTSNPNLYWYRQAAGRGLQLLFYSVGIGQISSEVPQNLSASRPQDRQFILSSKKLLLSDSGFYLCAWMGHREWVTGELFFGEGSRLTVL.

This clone was detected ten times or more. The CDR3 spells CASSQSRDRERNEKLFF. CDR3 bases read: TGTGCCAGCAGTCAGTCCCGGGACAGGGAGAGGAATGAAAAA. The chain links TRBV2 to TRBJ1-4, with 9 bases identical to TRBD1. The read is 3 residues too short to cover the CDR3 end, so that end is filled in from the germline J gene. The junction had 12 bases not matched to a gene; V was cut back by 5 bases and J by 5 bases. The CDR3 loop spans 17 amino acids. The germline gives CDR1 SNHLY, CDR2 FYNNEI.

The sample holds many counts of this clone. Sequencing ends 3 residues short of the CDR3 end; the germline J gene provides the rest. The V call is TRBV18, the J call TRBJ1-5; D not resolved. The CDR3 totals 14 residues. Looked up from germline, CDR1 is KGHSH and CDR2 is LQKENI. Trimming shortened V by 0 bases and J by 7 bases, and 10 bases separated the two germline ends. CDR3 bases read: TGTGCCAGCTCACCACCAAGCGGGCTCCAGCCC. It codes for CASSPPSGLQP. The full CDR3 is CASSPPSGLQPQHF.

There are many counts of this clone. With the read ending 3 residues before the CDR3 end, the germline J gene is used to fill in that end. V is TRBV6-2 or TRBV6-3 and J is TRBJ2-5, with D tentatively TRBD2 (5 bases). V gave up 3 bases and J gave up 5 bases, with 13 bases separating them. This CDR3 contains 14 residues. CDR1 MNHEY and CDR2 SVGEGT come from the germline V gene. CDR3 DNA (partial): TGTGCCAGCAGTTATACTAGTTTCGCGGAGACC. It codes for CASSYTSFAET. Given in full, the CDR3 is CASSYTSFAETQYF.

The table lists this clone with many counts. The read is 3 residues too short to cover the CDR3 end, so that end is filled in from the germline J gene. This chain joins TRBV19 and TRBJ1-1; 7 nucleotides agree with TRBD1. The trim removed 9 bases at V and 1 base at J, leaving 17 bases unmatched. The CDR3 sequence is 17 residues long. Looked up from germline, CDR1 is LNHDA and CDR2 is SQIVND (reference sequence). CDR3 residues: CARPPVPGQSKNTEAFF. Incomplete CDR3 DNA: TGTGCCAGACCCCCAGTCCCGGGACAGAGCAAGAACACTGAA.

Note on this clone: Germline and junction disagree at one end, which may indicate a read error. The CDR3 extends 3 residues past the end of the read, so its final part is completed from the germline J gene. The chain couples TRBV30 to TRBJ2-2; perhaps TRBD2 as D (6 bases). This CDR3 has 17 amino acids. Germline CDR1 and CDR2: GTSNPN and SVGIG (reference sequence). CDR3 loop: CAWRGGPGRGGTGELFF. Incomplete CDR3 DNA: TGCGCCTGGAGAGGAGGTCCCGGACGGGGAGGCACCGGGGAG.